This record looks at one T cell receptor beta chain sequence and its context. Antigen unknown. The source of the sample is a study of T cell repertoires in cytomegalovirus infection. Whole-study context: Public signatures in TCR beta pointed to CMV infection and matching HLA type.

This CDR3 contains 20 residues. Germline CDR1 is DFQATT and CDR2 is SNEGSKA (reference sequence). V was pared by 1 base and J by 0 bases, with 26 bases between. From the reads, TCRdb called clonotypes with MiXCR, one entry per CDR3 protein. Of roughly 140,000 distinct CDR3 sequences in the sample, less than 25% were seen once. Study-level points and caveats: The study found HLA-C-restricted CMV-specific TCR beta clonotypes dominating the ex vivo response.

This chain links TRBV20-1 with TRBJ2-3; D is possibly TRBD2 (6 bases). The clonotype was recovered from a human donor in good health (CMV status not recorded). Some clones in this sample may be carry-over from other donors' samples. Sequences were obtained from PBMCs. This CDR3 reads CSARAQVKRSGGMSTDTQYF. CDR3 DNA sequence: TGCAGTGCTAGAGCCCAAGTTAAGCGGAGTGGCGGGATGAGCACAGATACGCAGTATTTT.